This TCR beta chain was found in a study of cytomegalovirus exposure and HLA in healthy donors. Germline values: CDR1 MNHNS, CDR2 SASEGT. V lost 2 bases and J 1 base, leaving 12 bases between the germline ends. This CDR3 has 17 residues. The PCR used 60 Vbeta and 13 Jbeta primers. Generated by immunoSEQ multiplex PCR, the TCRdb table keeps only in-frame clones and is missing some. This sample has roughly 180,000 clones; 79% occur once, and the top ten carry approximately 1.5%. The chain is built from TRBV6-1 and TRBJ2-6; no reliable D call. Material: PBMCs. This sequence originates from a girl under 18 in good health and CMV-seropositive. DNA of the CDR3: TGTGCCAGCAGTGAATACGGAGCCTTTTCTGGGGCCAACGTCCTGACTTTC. Translation: CASSEYGAFSGANVLTF.